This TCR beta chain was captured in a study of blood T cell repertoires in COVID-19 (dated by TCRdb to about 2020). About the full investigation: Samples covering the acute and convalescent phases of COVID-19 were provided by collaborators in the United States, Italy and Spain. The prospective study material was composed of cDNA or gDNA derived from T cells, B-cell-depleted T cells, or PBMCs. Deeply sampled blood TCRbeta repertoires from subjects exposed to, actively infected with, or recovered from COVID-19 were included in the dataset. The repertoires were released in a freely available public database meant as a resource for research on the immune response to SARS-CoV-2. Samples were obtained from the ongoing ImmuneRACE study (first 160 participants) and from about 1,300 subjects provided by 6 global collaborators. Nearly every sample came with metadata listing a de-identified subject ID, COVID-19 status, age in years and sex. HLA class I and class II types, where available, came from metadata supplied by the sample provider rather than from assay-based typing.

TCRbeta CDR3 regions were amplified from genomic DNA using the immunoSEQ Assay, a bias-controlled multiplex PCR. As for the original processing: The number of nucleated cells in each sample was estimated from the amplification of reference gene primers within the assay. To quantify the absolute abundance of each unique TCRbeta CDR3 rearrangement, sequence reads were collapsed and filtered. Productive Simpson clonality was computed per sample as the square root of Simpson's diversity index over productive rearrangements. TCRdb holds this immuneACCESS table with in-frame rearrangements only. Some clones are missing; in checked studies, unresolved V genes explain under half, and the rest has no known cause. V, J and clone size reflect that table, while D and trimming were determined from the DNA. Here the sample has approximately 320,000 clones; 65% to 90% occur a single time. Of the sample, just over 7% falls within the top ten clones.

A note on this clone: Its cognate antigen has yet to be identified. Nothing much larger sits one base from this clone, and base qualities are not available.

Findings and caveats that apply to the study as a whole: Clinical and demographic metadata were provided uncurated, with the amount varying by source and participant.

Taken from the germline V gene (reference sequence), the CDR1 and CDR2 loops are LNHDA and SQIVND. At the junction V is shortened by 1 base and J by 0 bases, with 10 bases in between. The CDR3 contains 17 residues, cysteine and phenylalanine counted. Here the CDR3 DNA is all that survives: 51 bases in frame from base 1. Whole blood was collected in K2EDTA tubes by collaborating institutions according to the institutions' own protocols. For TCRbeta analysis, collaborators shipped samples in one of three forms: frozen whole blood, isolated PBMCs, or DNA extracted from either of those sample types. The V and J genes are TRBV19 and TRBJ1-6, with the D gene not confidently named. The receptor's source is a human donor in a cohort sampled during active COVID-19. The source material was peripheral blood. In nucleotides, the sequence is TGTGCCAGTAGTATAGGAGGCGGTAGCTCCTATAATTCACCCCTCCACTTT. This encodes CASSIGGGSSYNSPLHF.